What follows are 13 T cell receptor beta chains derived from one specimen sequenced in a study of blood T cell repertoires in COVID-19. Only in-frame clones appear in the TCRdb table, and some are missing; sequencing was by immunoSEQ multiplex PCR. In the table there are tens of thousands of clones, more than 70% of which are singletons. Sequenced input: peripheral blood. The receptor set was obtained from a man older than 75 with active COVID-19.

The chain joins TRBV28 to TRBJ2-7; TRBD1 agrees at 9 bases. The CDR3 spans 15 residues. The germline gives CDR1 MDHEN, CDR2 SYDVKM. The J segment lost 0 bases and the V segment lost 2 bases, leaving 2 bases of the junction unmatched. The CDR3 nucleotides read TGTGCCAGCAGTTTAGGGGGACAGGGCTCCTACGAGCAGTACTTC. Protein sequence: CASSLGGQGSYEQYF.

J is TRBJ2-3 and V is TRBV20-1, with D unresolved. CDR1 DFQATT and CDR2 SNEGSKA come from the germline V gene (reference sequence). Between the trimmed V and J ends, which lost 3 bases and 1 base, there was a span of 14 bases. This CDR3 contains 15 residues. This CDR3 reads CSASRAPIRTDTQYF. The CDR3 DNA reads TGCAGTGCTAGTCGAGCTCCCATCCGCACAGATACGCAGTATTTT.

V is TRBV5-1 and J is TRBJ1-1; 8 positions agree with TRBD1. Germline CDR1 SGHRS, CDR2 YFSETQ. V was pared by 1 base and J by 4 bases, with 9 bases of the junction left unmatched. CDR3 length equals 16 residues. For the CDR3, the DNA is TGCGCCAGCAGCTTGATGGGACAGGAGGTGGGCACTGAAGCTTTCTTT. Amino acids: CASSLMGQEVGTEAFF. Complete variable domain (other parts from reference TRBV5-1 and TRBJ1-1): KAGVTQTPRYLIKTRGQQVTLSCSPISGHRSVSWYQQTPGQGLQFLFEYFSETQRNKGNFPGRFSGRQFSNSRSEMNVSTLELGDSALYLCASSLMGQEVGTEAFFGQGTRLTVV.

The rearrangement uses TRBV5-1 and TRBJ1-4, with 8 bases that match TRBD1. V shed 0 bases, J shed 0 bases, and the junction held 13 bases outside the gene matches. CDR1 SGHRS and CDR2 YFSETQ come from the germline V gene. The CDR3 contains 20 residues. The CDR3 DNA reads as TGCGCCAGCAGCTTGGAGCCCGGGACAGGCCTCTTTGCAACTAATGAAAAACTGTTTTTT. This translates into CASSLEPGTGLFATNEKLFF.

CDR3 amino acids: CASSLPPGDGYTF. The CDR3 nucleotides are TGTGCCAGCAGTTTACCCCCAGGCGATGGCTACACCTTC. This chain uses TRBV12-3 or TRBV12-4 with TRBJ1-2; D gene uncertain. Deletions cut 2 bases from V and 6 bases from J, with 10 bases between. CDR3 length: 13 residues.

The genes are TRBV5-8 and TRBJ2-5, with a tentative D call TRBD1 (6 bases). The length of the CDR3 is 17 residues. The germline V gene encodes CDR1 SGHTS and CDR2 YDEGEE. V was clipped by 0 bases and J by 1 base, with 16 bases between them. CDR3 nucleotide sequence: TGTGCCAGCAGCTTGGAGAGGGGGATTATCGCCCAAGAGACCCAGTACTTC. This codes for CASSLERGIIAQETQYF.

The chain has TRBV10-1 and TRBJ2-7; 14 bases are shared with TRBD2. V lost 7 bases and J lost 5; bases outside the gene matches: 16. This CDR3 comprises 18 residues. Germline-derived CDR1 and CDR2 are WNHNN and SYGVQD (reference sequence). The CDR3 DNA follows: TGCGCCAGCATTGGGACTAGCGGGAGTTTTGCTTCGGGTCACGAGCAGTACTTC. Its translation: CASIGTSGSFASGHEQYF.

This chain uses TRBV3-1 (or the pseudogene TRBV3-2) with TRBJ2-7, with TRBD1 matching 11 bases. J lost 3 bases, V lost 3 bases, and 1 base had no gene match. The germline CDR1 and CDR2 sequences are LGHDT and YNNKEL (reference sequence). The CDR3 runs 14 residues. This CDR3 reads CASSQDRGLYEQYF. The CDR3 DNA reads as TGTGCCAGCAGCCAGGACAGGGGGCTCTACGAGCAGTACTTC.

DNA for the CDR3: TGTGCCAGCAGCCCGTTCGGCGGGGGAGAGACCCAGTACTTC. This translates into CASSPFGGGETQYF. This chain links TRBV6-6 with TRBJ2-5, with 7 bases identical to TRBD2. Losses at the gene ends were 6 bases for V and 4 bases for J; bases not matched to a gene: 8. The germline gives CDR1 MNHNY, CDR2 SVGAGI (reference sequence). The CDR3 extends over 14 amino acids.

This clone has a handful of counts. The V call is TRBV9, the J call TRBJ2-3, with a weak D call TRBD1 (6 bases). Germline CDR1 SGDLS, CDR2 YYNGEE. The V and J ends lost 0 bases and 3 bases respectively, with 14 bases between them. This CDR3 has 16 amino acids. DNA for the CDR3: TGTGCCAGCAGCGTAGCTATAGTTCAGGGGACAGATACGCAGTATTTT. Protein: CASSVAIVQGTDTQYF.

This clone was detected only once. This chain connects TRBV12-3 or TRBV12-4 to TRBJ2-5; D gene uncertain. The CDR3 contains 12 residues. Trimming removed 2 bases from V and 9 bases from J, with 10 bases in between. The CDR3 DNA reads TGTGCCAGCAGTTTACCCTCCCCGGCCCAGTACTTC. This gives the protein CASSLPSPAQYF.

This CDR3 reads CASSLGWSRNTGELFF. The CDR3 DNA follows: TGCGCCAGCAGCTTGGGATGGAGCCGTAACACCGGGGAGCTGTTTTTT. The chain combines TRBV5-1 with TRBJ2-2, with no clear D. The V gene's germline CDR1 is SGHRS and CDR2 YFSETQ. Between the trimmed V and J ends, which lost 0 bases and 2 bases, there was a span of 11 bases. The CDR3 runs 16 residues.

This clone occurred once. J is TRBJ2-7 and V is TRBV5-5; 8 bases are a match to TRBD1. Trimming cost V 0 bases and J 6 bases; bases outside gene matches: 8. This CDR3 is 15 amino acids long. In germline, CDR1 is SGHKS, CDR2 YYEKEE (reference sequence). The CDR3 DNA reads as TGTGCCAGCAGCTTGGCATGGACAGGGAGTCGCGAGCAGTACTTC. Residues: CASSLAWTGSREQYF.